This entry lists 14 T cell receptor beta chains sequenced from one sample in a study of shared clonotypes between healthy human individuals. The method was immunoSEQ multiplex PCR; TCRdb's version includes in-frame clones alone and lacks a portion of them. Altogether some 1 million clones are present, around 74% being singletons, with the ten largest covering around 1.5%. Sample: memory CD4+ T cells sorted from blood. Subset reported: CD45RA-negative fraction. These receptors were taken from a man younger than 35 in good health.

The gene calls are TRBV4-1 and TRBJ1-4, with a tentative D call TRBD1 (6 bases). Germline V gives CDR1 MGHRA, CDR2 YSYEKL. The CDR3 spans 17 residues. V was trimmed by 0 bases and J by 4 bases, leaving 15 bases between them. CDR3 protein: CASSQEGAAAINEKLFF. The CDR3 bases are TGCGCCAGCAGCCAAGAGGGGGCGGCCGCGATTAATGAAAAACTGTTTTTT.

The chain combines TRBV20-1 with TRBJ1-2, with 10 bases that match TRBD1. This CDR3 has 11 residues. The V gene end was trimmed by 6 bases and the J gene end by 7 bases; junction bases not matched to a gene: 2. Germline V CDR1 and CDR2: DFQATT, SNEGSKA (reference sequence). The chain's CDR3 is CSAGQGFGYTF. CDR3 bases: TGCAGTGCGGGACAGGGGTTTGGCTACACCTTC.

V is TRBV11-2 and J is TRBJ2-1; D gene uncertain. Germline-derived CDR1 and CDR2 are SGHAT and FQNNGV. This CDR3 contains 13 residues. Trimming stripped 1 base from V and 7 bases from J, with 8 bases between. CDR3 loop: CASSLGPPNEQFF. The CDR3 DNA sequence: TGTGCCAGCAGCTTAGGGCCCCCGAATGAGCAGTTCTTC.

The V and J genes are TRBV4-1 and TRBJ1-3; D is possibly TRBD1 (6 bases). Germline assignment: CDR1 MGHRA and CDR2 YSYEKL. This CDR3 region has 17 residues. V dropped 0 bases and J dropped 0 bases, with 12 bases sitting between them. Here the CDR3 reads CASSQEGGGNSGNTIYF. The CDR3 DNA follows: TGCGCCAGCAGCCAAGAAGGGGGGGGCAACTCTGGAAACACCATATATTTT.

The rearrangement links TRBV15 to TRBJ2-7; D perhaps matches TRBD1 (6 bases). The V end was cut by 4 bases, the J end by 6 bases, with 13 bases between. Looked up from germline, CDR1 is LNHNV and CDR2 is YYDKDF (reference sequence). The CDR3 runs to 13 residues. CDR3: CATSINRVGEQYF. The CDR3 DNA sequence: TGTGCCACCAGCATTAACAGGGTCGGCGAGCAGTACTTC.

This sequence joins TRBV6-1 and TRBJ2-6; 7 nucleotides match TRBD1. CDR1 and CDR2 (germline): MNHNS, SASEGT. V dropped 2 bases and J dropped 2; count of bases not matched to a gene: 3. The CDR3 totals 16 residues. The CDR3: CASSENTGAGANVLTF. In DNA form, the CDR3 reads TGTGCCAGCAGTGAAAACACAGGGGCTGGGGCCAACGTCCTGACTTTC.

This rearrangement joins TRBV2 to TRBJ2-3; 8 bases map to TRBD1. V gave up 6 bases and J gave up 5 bases; unmatched junction bases: 1. Germline V gene lookup returns CDR1 SNHLY and CDR2 FYNNEI. CDR3 size: 12 residues. CDR3 nucleotides: TGTGCCAGCAGAGACAGGGGAGATACGCAGTATTTT. Protein product: CASRDRGDTQYF.

The chain is built from TRBV10-3 and TRBJ2-3; 8 nucleotides match TRBD1. CDR1 ENHRY and CDR2 SYGVKD come from the germline V gene. CDR3 length: 17 amino acids. Losses at the gene ends were 6 bases for V and 2 bases for J; bases not matched to a gene: 13. The CDR3 DNA follows: TGTGCCATCAGCCTCGACAGGGGCGACTTCTACACAGATACGCAGTATTTT. Encoded protein: CAISLDRGDFYTDTQYF.

The gene calls are TRBV5-1 and TRBJ1-5, with a possible D match to TRBD1 (6 bases). V was pared by 2 bases and J by 7 bases, with 13 bases between. Germline CDR1 and CDR2: SGHRS and YFSETQ. The CDR3 contains 14 residues. The CDR3 coding sequence is TGCGCCAGCAGCTTAGCAGGGGCCGGGCAGCCCCAGCATTTT. This gives the protein CASSLAGAGQPQHF. The variable domain in full, completed from reference TRBV5-1 and TRBJ1-5, reads KAGVTQTPRYLIKTRGQQVTLSCSPISGHRSVSWYQQTPGQGLQFLFEYFSETQRNKGNFPGRFSGRQFSNSRSEMNVSTLELGDSALYLCASSLAGAGQPQHFGDGTRLSIL.

This sequence joins TRBV7-2 and TRBJ2-7; D not certain. The CDR3 sequence is 12 residues long. The ends were cut back, 2 bases at V and 6 bases at J, with 8 bases in the middle. The germline CDR1 and CDR2 sequences are SGHTA and FQGNSA. This chain's CDR3 is CASSLSEIEQYF. In nucleotides, the CDR3 is TGTGCCAGCAGCTTATCAGAGATCGAGCAGTACTTC.

The rearrangement joins TRBV30 to TRBJ1-6; 7 bases align to TRBD1. Germline-derived CDR1 and CDR2 are GTSNPN and SVGIG (reference sequence). V lost 4 bases to trimming and J lost 7 bases; unmatched junction nucleotides: 13. This CDR3 spans 16 amino acids. The CDR3 nucleotides are TGTGCCTGGAATCTCGGGACAGCAAAATTCAATTCACCCCTCCACTTT. Translation: CAWNLGTAKFNSPLHF.

This chain uses TRBV19 with TRBJ1-2; D unresolved. The V gene lost 1 base and the J gene lost 0 bases, with 6 bases spanning the gap. CDR1 and CDR2 from the germline V gene are LNHDA and SQIVND (reference sequence). This CDR3 region has 14 residues. CDR3 nucleotides: TGTGCCAGTAGTATAGCTCGCTCTAACTATGGCTACACCTTC. It yields the protein CASSIARSNYGYTF. Combining the CDR3 with reference TRBV19 and TRBJ1-2 gives the whole variable domain DGGITQSPKYLFRKEGQNVTLSCEQNLNHDAMYWYRQDPGQGLRLIYYSQIVNDFQKGDIAEGYSVSREKKESFPLTVTSAQKNPTAFYLCASSIARSNYGYTFGSGTRLTVV.

The gene calls are TRBV4-1 and TRBJ2-1; the D gene is possibly TRBD2 (6 bases). Germline values: CDR1 MGHRA, CDR2 YSYEKL. V lost 4 bases and J 0 bases, leaving 10 bases between the germline ends. The CDR3 is 15 residues long. CDR3 protein: CASSLIADSYNEQFF. The CDR3 bases are TGCGCCAGCAGCCTTATAGCGGACTCCTACAATGAGCAGTTCTTC.

Here the CDR3 reads CASSLQGSNEKLFF. The CDR3 bases are TGTGCCAGCAGTCTACAGGGCTCCAATGAAAAACTGTTTTTT. The rearrangement uses TRBV28 and TRBJ1-4, with D possibly TRBD1 on 6 matching bases. Germline-derived CDR1 and CDR2 are MDHEN and SYDVKM. The CDR3 is made up of 14 amino acids. V lost 5 bases to trimming and J lost 5 bases, with 12 bases between them.